This TCR beta chain was documented in a study of identical twins. Points from the study as a whole: There was an excess of low generation probability in the out-of-frame alpha sequences that twins shared.

This clonotype has only a few counts. Its antigen is still unknown. TCRdb ran MiXCR on the 5' RACE reads and lists one entry per CDR3 protein. The repertoire holds hundreds of thousands of distinct CDR3 sequences, with 15% to 20% as singletons. The sample was also linked to a second study, of T cells expressing NK-cell markers.

Input material: PBMCs. This TCR derives from a woman under 30 in good health.

Here the CDR3 DNA reads TGTGCCAGCAGCCACAGCGGGGCCACTAGCACAGATACGCAGTATTTT. Translation gives CASSHSGATSTDTQYF. The genes are TRBV7-9 and TRBJ2-3; 7 bases line up with TRBD2. Germline CDR1 and CDR2: SEHNR and FQNEAQ (reference sequence). Trimming cost V 5 bases and J 0 bases; bases outside gene matches: 8. CDR3 length equals 16 residues.